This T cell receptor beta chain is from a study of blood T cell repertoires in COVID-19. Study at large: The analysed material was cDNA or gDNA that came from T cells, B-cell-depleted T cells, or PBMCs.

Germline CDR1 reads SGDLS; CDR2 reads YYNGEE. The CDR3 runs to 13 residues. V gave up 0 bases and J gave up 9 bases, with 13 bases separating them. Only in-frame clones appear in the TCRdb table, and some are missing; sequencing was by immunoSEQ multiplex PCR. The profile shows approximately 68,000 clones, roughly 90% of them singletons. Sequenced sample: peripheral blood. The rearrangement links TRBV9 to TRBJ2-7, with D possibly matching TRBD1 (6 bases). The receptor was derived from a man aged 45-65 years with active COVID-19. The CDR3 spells CASSVGTGNVQYF. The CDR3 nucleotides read TGTGCCAGCAGCGTAGGAACAGGGAACGTGCAGTACTTC.